Listed below are T cell receptor beta chains from one sample, sequenced in a study of T cell responses to AZD1222 COVID-19 vaccine. The protocol was immunoSEQ multiplex PCR, while the TCRdb copy is restricted to in-frame clones and leaves out a portion. The repertoire holds more than 85,000 clones, with approximately 91% as singletons. Sample: peripheral blood, taken on day 0 of AZD1222 vaccination. These receptors were collected from an adult in good health. The CDR3 runs from the conserved cysteine through the conserved F or W. The D gene is left open where the match is weak. Size values are once, few and many counts, or a class for expanded clones, and some rows have none.

>TRBJ2-7|NA|TRBD1|TRBV3-1/TRBV3-2
CASSHHHRDSRYEQYF
TGTGCCAGCAGCCACCACCACCGGGACAGTAGGTACGAGCAGTACTTC
>TRBJ1-2|NA|NA|TRBV2
CASSATDYGYTF
TGTGCCAGCAGTGCCACGGACTATGGCTACACCTTC
>TRBJ1-5|NA|NA|TRBV5-6
CASSLGREGTYQPQHF
TGTGCCAGCAGCTTGGGGAGGGAGGGTACCTATCAGCCCCAGCATTTT
>TRBJ1-1|NA|NA|TRBV28
CASSRNTEAFF
TGTGCCAGCAGTAGGAACACTGAAGCTTTCTTT
>TRBJ1-6|NA|NA|TRBV19
CASRLWAGLNSPLHF
TGTGCCAGTAGGCTTTGGGCAGGGTTGAATTCACCCCTCCACTTT
>TRBJ1-2|NA|TRBD1|TRBV6-5
CASPGQSVYGYTF
TGTGCCAGTCCGGGACAGAGCGTCTATGGCTACACCTTC
>TRBJ1-6|NA|TRBD1|TRBV5-5
CASSSGQGRNNSPLHF
TGTGCCAGCAGCTCCGGACAGGGTCGGAATAATTCACCCCTCCACTTT
>TRBJ1-5|NA|NA|TRBV19
CASSIANQPQHF
TGTGCCAGTAGTATTGCTAATCAGCCCCAGCATTTT
>TRBJ1-5|NA|TRBD1|TRBV28
CASSGQGKGGNQPQHF
TGTGCCAGCAGCGGACAGGGGAAAGGGGGAAATCAGCCCCAGCATTTT
>TRBJ1-2|NA|NA|TRBV28
CATWAVAVYGYTF
TGTGCCACGTGGGCGGTTGCGGTTTATGGCTACACCTTC
>TRBJ2-3|NA|TRBD1|TRBV24-1
CATSDPGTGTDTQYF
TGTGCCACCAGTGACCCCGGGACAGGGACAGATACGCAGTATTTT
>TRBJ2-7|NA|NA|TRBV2
CASTEGRGSTYEQYF
TGTGCCAGCACCGAGGGGAGGGGGTCAACCTACGAGCAGTACTTC
>TRBJ2-1|NA|NA|TRBV11-3
CASSSGLGEQFF
TGTGCCAGCAGCTCTGGTTTGGGTGAGCAGTTCTTC
>TRBJ2-5|NA|TRBD2|TRBV5-1
CASSPGTSEETQYF
TGCGCCAGCAGCCCCGGGACTAGCGAGGAGACCCAGTACTTC
>TRBJ2-1|NA|NA|TRBV2
CASTRGRANNEQFF
TGTGCCAGCACTCGGGGCAGGGCCAACAATGAGCAGTTCTTC
>TRBJ2-3|NA|NA|TRBV12-3/TRBV12-4
CASSLTEDTQYF
TGTGCCAGCAGTTTGACGGAGGATACGCAGTATTTT
>TRBJ1-2|NA|NA|TRBV15
CATTRVGGYTF
TGTGCCACCACCAGGGTAGGCGGCTACACCTTC
>TRBJ1-1|once|NA|TRBV10-3
CAISDSLNTEAFF
TGTGCCATCAGTGATTCTTTGAACACTGAAGCTTTCTTT
>TRBJ2-3|NA|TRBD2|TRBV9
CASSVAGGGVDTQYF
TGTGCCAGCAGCGTAGCCGGGGGGGGAGTAGATACGCAGTATTTT
>TRBJ2-5|NA|NA|TRBV18
CASSLLGKETQYF
TGTGCCAGCTCACTCCTAGGGAAAGAGACCCAGTACTTC
>TRBJ1-1|once|NA|TRBV30
CAWSEGPEAFF
TGTGCCTGGAGTGAAGGACCTGAAGCTTTCTTT
>TRBJ1-1|few|NA|TRBV15
CATSRGEEWGINTEAFF
TGTGCCACCAGCAGAGGAGAGGAGTGGGGGATTAACACTGAAGCTTTCTTT